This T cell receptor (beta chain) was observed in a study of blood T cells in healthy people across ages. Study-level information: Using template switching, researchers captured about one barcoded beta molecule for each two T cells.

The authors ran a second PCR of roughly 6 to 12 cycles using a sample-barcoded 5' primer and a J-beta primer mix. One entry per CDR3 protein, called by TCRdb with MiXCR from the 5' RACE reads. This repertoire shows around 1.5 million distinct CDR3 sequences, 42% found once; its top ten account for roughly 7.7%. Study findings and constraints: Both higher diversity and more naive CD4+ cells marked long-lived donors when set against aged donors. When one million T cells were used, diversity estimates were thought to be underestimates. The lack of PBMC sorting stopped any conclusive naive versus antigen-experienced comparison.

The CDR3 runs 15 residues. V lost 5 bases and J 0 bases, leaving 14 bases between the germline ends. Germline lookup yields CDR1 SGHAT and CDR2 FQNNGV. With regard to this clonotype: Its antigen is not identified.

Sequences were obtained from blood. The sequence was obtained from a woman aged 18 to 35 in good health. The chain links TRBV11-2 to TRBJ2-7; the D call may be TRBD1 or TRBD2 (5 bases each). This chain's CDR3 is CASSVRTGLSYEQYF. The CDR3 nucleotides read TGTGCCAGCAGCGTACGTACAGGACTCTCCTACGAGCAGTACTTC.